The clone carrying this T cell receptor (beta chain) has only a few counts. Its target is not known. This sample stems from a study of monozygotic twins with cystic fibrosis. Findings and caveats of the study: In 13 of 16 pairs, V gene usage was closest to the co-twin's.

Libraries were prepared by immunoSEQ multiplex PCR; TCRdb keeps only in-frame clonotypes and omits some of them. This sample carries tens of thousands of clones, more than 60% of them seen once, and the ten largest clones take around 0.73%. This receptor was identified in a girl aged 5 to 17 with cystic fibrosis. Sequencing was performed on blood.

CDR3 sequence: CASSDDRFGAFKYF. DNA for the CDR3: TGTGCCAGCAGTGATGATAGGTTCGGGGCGTTCAAGTACTTC. The V gene is TRBV2, the J gene TRBJ2-7; the D gene could be TRBD1 or TRBD2 (5 bases each). V was clipped by 3 bases and J by 11 bases, with 20 bases between them. Germline assignment: CDR1 SNHLY and CDR2 FYNNEI. This CDR3 region has 14 residues.